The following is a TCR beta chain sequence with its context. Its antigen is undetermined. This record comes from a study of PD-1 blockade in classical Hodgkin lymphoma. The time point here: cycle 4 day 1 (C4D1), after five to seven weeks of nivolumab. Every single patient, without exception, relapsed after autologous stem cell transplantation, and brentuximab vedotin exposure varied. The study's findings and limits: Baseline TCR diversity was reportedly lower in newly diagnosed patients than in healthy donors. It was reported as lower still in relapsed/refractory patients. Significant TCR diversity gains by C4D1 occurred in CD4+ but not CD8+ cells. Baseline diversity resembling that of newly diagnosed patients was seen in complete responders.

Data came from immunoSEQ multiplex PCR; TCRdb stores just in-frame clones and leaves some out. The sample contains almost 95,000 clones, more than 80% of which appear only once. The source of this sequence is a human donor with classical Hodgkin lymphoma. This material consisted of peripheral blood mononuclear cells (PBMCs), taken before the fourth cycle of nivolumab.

The CDR3 DNA is TGTGCCAGCAGCTTGGAGTTTGGCACCGGGGAGCTGTTTTTT. Translation gives CASSLEFGTGELFF. The chain is built from TRBV5-4 and TRBJ2-2, with no clear D. Germline-derived CDR1 and CDR2 are SGHNT and YYREEE (reference sequence). The CDR3 has 14 residues. Trimming took 0 bases from V and 4 from J, leaving 7 bases between them.